These 14 T cell receptor beta chains came from one sample sequenced in a study of blood T cell repertoires in COVID-19. Profiling relied on immunoSEQ multiplex PCR, and the TCRdb table lists in-frame clones only, not all of them. Of 200,000 to 250,000 clones in the sample, approximately 80% are singletons; the top ten hold approximately 1.3%. The source material was peripheral blood. All receptors derive from a woman in her thirties or forties who had recovered from COVID-19.

The chain recombines TRBV7-8 with TRBJ1-4, with a weak D call TRBD1 (6 bases). CDR1 and CDR2 (germline): SGHVS, FQNEAQ. The CDR3 totals 15 residues. The V end lost 5 bases, the J end lost 6 bases, and 16 bases lay between the germline ends. The CDR3: CASSPLQGADEKLFF. The CDR3 coding sequence is TGTGCCAGCAGCCCCTTACAGGGAGCTGATGAAAAACTGTTTTTT. The variable domain in full, with the rest retrieved from reference TRBV7-8 and TRBJ1-4, is GAGVSQSPRYKVAKRGQDVALRCDPISGHVSLFWYQQALGQGPEFLTYFQNEAQLDKSGLPSDRFFAERPEGSVSTLKIQRTQQEDSAVYLCASSPLQGADEKLFFGSGTQLSVL.

This clone has a single count. The chain recombines TRBV2 with TRBJ2-3; TRBD1 is a possible D gene (6 bases). Germline loops: CDR1 SNHLY, CDR2 FYNNEI. The CDR3 contains 13 residues. V lost 11 bases and J 5 bases, leaving 17 bases between the germline ends. CDR3 DNA sequence: TGTGCCGGGGGCCTTGGTTTTGAAGATACGCAGTATTTT. Its protein product is CAGGLGFEDTQYF. The full variable domain, completed using reference TRBV2 and TRBJ2-3, is EPEVTQTPSHQVTQMGQEVILRCVPISNHLYFYWYRQILGQKVEFLVSFYNNEISEKSEIFDDQFSVERPDGSNFTLKIRSTKLEDSAMYFCAGGLGFEDTQYFGPGTRLTVL.

V usage is TRBV30 and J usage is TRBJ1-4; possibly TRBD1 for D (5 bases). This CDR3 is built from 13 residues. The V gene's germline CDR1 is GTSNPN and CDR2 SVGIG (reference sequence). V gave up 4 bases and J gave up 8 bases, with 14 bases separating them. CDR3: CAWNGGYGEKLFF. The CDR3 DNA reads as TGTGCCTGGAACGGGGGGTATGGGGAAAAACTGTTTTTT.

The chain employs TRBV7-9 and TRBJ1-5; 10 bases fit TRBD1. The CDR3 length is 14 residues. V dropped 4 bases and J dropped 5; count of bases not matched to a gene: 2. CDR1 is SEHNR, CDR2 FQNEAQ, per germline (reference sequence). In DNA form, the CDR3 reads TGTGCCAGCAGCTATGGACAGGGGGATCAGCCCCAGCATTTT. As protein: CASSYGQGDQPQHF.

V and J are TRBV19 and TRBJ2-7; 10 bases align to TRBD1. The CDR3 consists of 16 residues. The ends lost 2 bases at V and 5 bases at J; junction bases unmatched: 9. Germline CDR1 LNHDA, CDR2 SQIVND (reference sequence). The CDR3 sequence is CASSISGTGVRHEQYF. In nucleotides, the CDR3 is TGTGCCAGTAGTATATCCGGGACAGGGGTACGCCACGAGCAGTACTTC. The full variable domain, rest sourced from reference TRBV19 and TRBJ2-7, is DGGITQSPKYLFRKEGQNVTLSCEQNLNHDAMYWYRQDPGQGLRLIYYSQIVNDFQKGDIAEGYSVSREKKESFPLTVTSAQKNPTAFYLCASSISGTGVRHEQYFGPGTRLTVT.

The rearrangement uses TRBV29-1 and TRBJ2-7; maybe TRBD1 (6 bases). The germline V gene encodes CDR1 SQVTM and CDR2 ANQGSEA. This CDR3 region has 13 residues. V was trimmed by 6 bases and J by 0 bases, leaving 12 bases between them. CDR3 sequence: CSVTGQTSYEQYF. The CDR3, as DNA: TGCAGCGTGACAGGACAGACCTCCTACGAGCAGTACTTC.

The gene calls are TRBV4-2 and TRBJ2-7, with TRBD1 as a possible D gene (5 bases). CDR3 length: 19 residues. Trimming removed 2 bases from V and 1 base from J, with 24 bases in between. Germline CDR1 reads LGHNA; CDR2 reads YNFKEQ. The CDR3: CASSQSIQGGILSSYEQYF. CDR3 DNA sequence: TGTGCCAGCAGCCAATCCATCCAGGGCGGTATTTTGTCGTCCTACGAGCAGTACTTC.

The rearrangement uses TRBV7-2 and TRBJ2-5; TRBD2 aligns across 7 bases. V trimming: 5 bases; J trimming: 4 bases; junction bases outside the gene matches: 7. CDR3 length: 14 amino acids. CDR1 is SGHTA and CDR2 is FQGNSA in the germline V gene. The CDR3 protein is CASSPRLATETQYF. The CDR3 bases are TGTGCCAGCAGCCCAAGACTAGCCACAGAGACCCAGTACTTC.

This chain uses TRBV9 with TRBJ1-2, with D perhaps TRBD1 (6 bases). The V end was cut by 3 bases, the J end by 8 bases, with 20 bases between. The V gene's germline CDR1 is SGDLS and CDR2 YYNGEE. CDR3 length: 15 residues. In DNA form, the CDR3 reads TGTGCCAGCAGCGCCCGGGGCGGGGGCCCCGCGGGCTACACCTTC. Protein: CASSARGGGPAGYTF.

The J gene is TRBJ2-1, the V gene TRBV12-1; the DNA was not compared with TRBD1, the D call given in the table. TRBV12-1 is a pseudogene. The CDR3 has 14 amino acids. CDR3 nucleotide sequence: TGTGCCAGCACCCTTGATCCAGGGGTGCATGAGCAGTTCTTC. Translation: CASTLDPGVHEQFF.

This sequence joins TRBV11-2 and TRBJ2-6, with 10 bases lining up with TRBD1. The germline V gene has CDR1 SGHAT and CDR2 FQNNGV. This CDR3 spans 18 amino acids. Germline trimming cut 5 bases from V and 1 base from J; bases unmatched to any gene: 8. CDR3 protein: CASSPGGDRGSGANVLTF. CDR3 sequence (DNA): TGTGCCAGCAGCCCTGGGGGGGACAGGGGATCTGGGGCCAACGTCCTGACTTTC.

In DNA, the CDR3 is TGTGCCAGCAGCTTTGGGGGGAAACGATCACCCCTCCACTTT. Translated: CASSFGGKRSPLHF. V gene TRBV7-9 combines with J gene TRBJ1-6; D is possibly TRBD1 (5 bases). The CDR3 runs 14 residues. Germline loops: CDR1 SEHNR, CDR2 FQNEAQ (reference sequence). Trimming removed 3 bases from V and 10 bases from J, with 13 bases in between.

The chain is built from TRBV28 and TRBJ1-4; D is undetermined. The germline V and J ends were trimmed by 4 bases and 10 bases, with 7 bases remaining between them. The CDR3 has 11 amino acids. Germline CDR1 is MDHEN and CDR2 is SYDVKM. The CDR3 coding sequence is TGTGCCAGCAGTTCCTTATCAAAACTGTTTTTT. Protein sequence: CASSSLSKLFF.

This clone was found a few times. The V call is TRBV6-6, the J call TRBJ1-4; no reliable D call. CDR1 is MNHNY and CDR2 is SVGAGI in the germline V gene (reference sequence). The CDR3 totals 16 residues. V lost 4 bases, J lost 6 bases, and 18 bases lay in between. DNA for the CDR3: TGTGCCAGCAGTTTTCCCCCCAGTGGCATGGATGAAAAACTGTTTTTT. The encoded protein is CASSFPPSGMDEKLFF.